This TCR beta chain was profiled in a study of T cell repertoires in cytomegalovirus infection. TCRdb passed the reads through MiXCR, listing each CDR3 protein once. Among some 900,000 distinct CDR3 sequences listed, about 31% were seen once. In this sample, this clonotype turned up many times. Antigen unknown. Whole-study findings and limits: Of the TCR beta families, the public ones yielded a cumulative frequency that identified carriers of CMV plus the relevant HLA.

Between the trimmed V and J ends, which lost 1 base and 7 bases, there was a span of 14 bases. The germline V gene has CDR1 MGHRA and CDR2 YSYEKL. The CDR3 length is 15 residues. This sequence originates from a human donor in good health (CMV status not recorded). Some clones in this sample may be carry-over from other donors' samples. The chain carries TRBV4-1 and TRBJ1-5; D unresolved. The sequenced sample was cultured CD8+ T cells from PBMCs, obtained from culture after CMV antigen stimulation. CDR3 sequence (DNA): TGCGCCAGCAGCCAAGTATGGAGGGTTTTCCAGCCCCAGCATTTT. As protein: CASSQVWRVFQPQHF.